Sequencing of this T cell receptor beta chain was carried out in a study of blood T cell repertoires in COVID-19. TCRdb's copy holds only in-frame clones and misses some; the assay was immunoSEQ multiplex PCR. In the table there are roughly 48,000 clones, 75% to 80% of which are singletons. CDR3 length: 14 amino acids. Germline loops: CDR1 SGHTA, CDR2 FQGNSA. V was cut by 4 bases and J by 0 bases, with 7 bases left in between. The origin of this receptor is a human donor with active or convalescent COVID-19. The donor label of this sample is uncertain. The rearrangement joins TRBV7-2 to TRBJ2-4; D remains unclear. Material for sequencing was peripheral blood. The CDR3 DNA follows: TGTGCCAGCAGCTCCGCTATAGCCAAAAACATTCAGTACTTC. Residues: CASSSAIAKNIQYF.